This T cell receptor (beta chain) was observed in a study of blood T cell repertoires in COVID-19. The overall study: The analysed material was cDNA or gDNA that came from T cells, B-cell-depleted T cells, or PBMCs.

Looked up from germline, CDR1 is SQVTM and CDR2 is ANQGSEA. This CDR3 is built from 13 residues. Deletions cut 4 bases from V and 4 bases from J, with 14 bases between. Cohort 3 donors counted as recovered after two negative PCRs, clearance, or resolved symptoms. Here immunoSEQ multiplex PCR was the method, and the copy in TCRdb shows in-frame clones only, minus some. This sample has some 500,000 clones, with roughly 90% found just once. This TCR was recovered from a woman between 40 and 55 years old who had recovered from COVID-19. The gene calls are TRBV29-1 and TRBJ2-7; D possibly corresponds to TRBD2 (6 bases). The sequencing input was PBMCs or T cells enriched from blood (not recorded which). The CDR3 sequence: CSVGQTSGYEQYF. The CDR3 bases are TGCAGCGTTGGACAGACCAGCGGGTACGAGCAGTACTTC.